The 14 T cell receptor beta chains reported below all come from one sample, sequenced in a study of cytomegalovirus exposure and HLA in healthy donors. Here immunoSEQ multiplex PCR was the method, and the copy in TCRdb shows in-frame clones only, minus some. The sample lists 180,000 or so clones, 87% occurring once. The sample consisted of PBMCs. The origin of the receptors is a woman under 40 in good health and CMV-seronegative.

This clone was counted only a few times. The chain has TRBV7-2 and TRBJ2-7; 7 bases map to TRBD2. Germline V CDR1 and CDR2: SGHTA, FQGNSA. V lost 4 bases and J lost 7; bases outside the gene matches: 10. This CDR3 contains 14 residues. This chain's CDR3 is CASSSDSRGGEQYF. The CDR3 region has the DNA TGTGCCAGCAGCTCCGATAGTAGGGGAGGGGAGCAGTACTTC.

The chain has TRBV4-1 and TRBJ1-2, with D possibly matching TRBD1 (6 bases). The CDR3 is 15 amino acids. From germline, CDR1 is MGHRA and CDR2 YSYEKL. V shed 4 bases and J shed 0 bases, with 12 bases lying between them. As DNA, the CDR3 is TGCGCCAGCAGCCGAGAGACAGGAGCTAACTATGGCTACACCTTC. This gives the protein CASSRETGANYGYTF.

V gene TRBV27 combines with J gene TRBJ1-2, with a possible D match to TRBD1 (6 bases). This CDR3 is built from 16 residues. Germline-derived CDR1 and CDR2 are MNHEY and SMNVEV (reference sequence). Trimming took 5 bases from V and 5 from J, leaving 21 bases between them. The CDR3 sequence: CASSPTKWTVWYGYTF. For the CDR3, the DNA is TGTGCCAGCAGTCCCACGAAGTGGACAGTTTGGTATGGCTACACCTTC.

The V and J genes are TRBV5-4 and TRBJ1-6, with 11 bases identical to TRBD1. From germline, CDR1 is SGHNT and CDR2 YYREEE (reference sequence). V lost 4 bases to trimming and J lost 4 bases; unmatched junction nucleotides: 4. The CDR3 consists of 16 residues. The CDR3 nucleotides are TGTGCCAGCAGCCAGGGACAGGGGGGATATAATTCACCCCTCCACTTT. Residues: CASSQGQGGYNSPLHF.

The rearrangement joins TRBV25-1 to TRBJ2-5, with 12 bases fitting TRBD2. Germline loops: CDR1 MGHDK, CDR2 SYGVNS. V lost 6 bases to trimming and J lost 2 bases; unmatched junction nucleotides: 10. This CDR3 has 17 amino acids. CDR3 sequence: CASRPQSSGGDQETQYF. As DNA, the CDR3 is TGTGCCAGCAGACCTCAGTCTAGCGGGGGGGATCAAGAGACCCAGTACTTC.

V usage is TRBV6-5 and J usage is TRBJ1-1, with TRBD1 matching 8 bases. The trim removed 6 bases at V and 5 bases at J, leaving 8 bases unmatched. Germline CDR1 is MNHEY and CDR2 is SVGAGI. The length of the CDR3 is 14 residues. This CDR3 is CASSLPDRVTEAFF. CDR3 DNA: TGTGCCAGCAGCCTTCCGGACAGGGTGACTGAAGCTTTCTTT.

This chain joins TRBV29-1 and TRBJ1-1; a weak D match, TRBD1 (5 bases). Trimming took 6 bases from V and 2 from J, leaving 25 bases between them. The CDR3 runs 17 residues. Looked up from germline, CDR1 is SQVTM and CDR2 is ANQGSEA. This chain's CDR3 is CSVAPMGGFNVNTEAFF. CDR3 nucleotide sequence: TGCAGCGTCGCTCCCATGGGGGGTTTCAACGTAAACACTGAAGCTTTCTTT.

V and J are TRBV9 and TRBJ2-3; maybe TRBD2 (7 bases). V lost 0 bases and J 3 bases, leaving 23 bases between the germline ends. The CDR3 extends over 19 amino acids. Looked up from germline, CDR1 is SGDLS and CDR2 is YYNGEE. The CDR3 sequence is CASSVDTGGGRTWTDTQYF. In DNA, the CDR3 is TGTGCCAGCAGCGTAGATACGGGGGGCGGCCGCACATGGACAGATACGCAGTATTTT.

The chain combines TRBV5-1 with TRBJ1-1, with unresolved D. The CDR3 covers 15 residues. Germline V gene sequence: CDR1 SGHRS, CDR2 YFSETQ. Between the trimmed V and J ends, which lost 4 bases and 0 bases, there was a span of 13 bases. CDR3 sequence: CASSPVGGLNTEAFF. CDR3 nucleotides: TGCGCCAGCAGCCCCGTCGGAGGATTGAACACTGAAGCTTTCTTT.

The genes are TRBV5-1 and TRBJ1-4; 11 bases fit TRBD1. CDR1 is SGHRS, CDR2 YFSETQ, per germline. Losses at the gene ends were 0 bases for V and 8 bases for J; bases not matched to a gene: 9. The CDR3 runs 17 residues. CDR3 in DNA: TGCGCCAGCAGCTTGGGACCGGGACAGGGGGACGGGGAAAAACTGTTTTTT. Translation gives CASSLGPGQGDGEKLFF.

This clone has just a few counts. V and J are TRBV4-2 and TRBJ2-1; D is unclear. The CDR3 extends over 12 amino acids. Trimming removed 4 bases at V and 8 bases at J, with 9 bases between. Germline CDR1 LGHNA, CDR2 YNFKEQ. In DNA, the CDR3 is TGTGCCAGCAGCCCCACACCCCATGAGCAGTTCTTC. Translating gives CASSPTPHEQFF.

The rearrangement links TRBV30 to TRBJ1-6, with 7 bases identical to TRBD1. CDR3 size: 14 residues. J gave up 8 bases and V 1 base, and 5 bases lay outside the gene matches. CDR1 is GTSNPN, CDR2 SVGIG, per germline (reference sequence). The CDR3 reads CAWSGGGAYSPLHF. The CDR3 nucleotides are TGTGCCTGGAGTGGAGGGGGCGCGTATTCACCCCTCCACTTT.

This chain links TRBV28 with TRBJ2-7; 8 bases fit TRBD2. This CDR3 spans 14 amino acids. The ends lost 6 bases at V and 7 bases at J; junction bases unmatched: 11. CDR1 and CDR2 from the germline V gene are MDHEN and SYDVKM. The CDR3 here is CASRGAGGLREQYF. The CDR3 DNA follows: TGTGCCAGCAGAGGGGCGGGGGGTCTGCGGGAGCAGTACTTC.

The rearrangement joins TRBV4-1 to TRBJ2-3; TRBD1 aligns across 7 bases. The germline V gene has CDR1 MGHRA and CDR2 YSYEKL. V lost 4 bases and J lost 4; bases outside the gene matches: 11. The CDR3 is 16 residues long. The CDR3 DNA reads TGCGCCAGCAGCCCCCCCGTGAGGGGGCTGGCAGATACGCAGTATTTT. It translates to CASSPPVRGLADTQYF.